The 30 T cell receptor beta chains below come from one sample, sequenced in a study of molecular identifiers for immune sequencing clone quantification. TCRdb itself ran the PCR reads through MiXCR, one entry per CDR3 protein. This table holds some 89,000 distinct CDR3 sequences, roughly 26% found once. The sequenced sample was naive CD8+ T cells from blood, with Jurkat cell RNA spiked in. The subset is: FACS-sorted CD8+CD4-CCR7+CD45RA+ naive T cells. The receptors derive from a human donor in good health. Some libraries in this study had Jurkat cell RNA spiked in.

This clonotype appeared many times. One end of the junction is discordant with germline, which a read error may explain. This chain connects TRBV25-1 to TRBJ2-7, with D unclear. The CDR3 loop spans 10 amino acids. Germline lookup yields CDR1 MGHDK and CDR2 SYGVNS. In DNA, the CDR3 is TGTGCCAGCAGTGATTTTGAGCTCTCCTTC. This gives the protein CASSDFELSF.

This clonotype was counted a single time. One base away lies a much larger clone, so this may be a sequencing read error. V and J are TRBV7-2 and TRBJ2-7; possible D gene TRBD2, 5 bases. Trimming pared 5 bases from V and 3 bases from J, leaving 11 bases between. Germline V gene sequence: CDR1 SGHTA, CDR2 FQGNSA. This CDR3 is 13 amino acids long. The CDR3 loop is CASSPPDFYEQYF. In DNA form, the CDR3 reads TGTGCCAGCAGCCCGCCGGACTTCTACGAGCAGTACTTC. The full variable domain, rest sourced from reference TRBV7-2 and TRBJ2-7, is GAGVSQSPSNKVTEKGKDVELRCDPISGHTALYWYRQSLGQGLEFLIYFQGNSAPDKSGLPSDRFSAERTGGSVSTLTIQRTQQEDSAVYLCASSPPDFYEQYFGPGTRLTVT.

Turning to this clonotype: Because the CDR3 is missing its conserved closing phenylalanine or tryptophan, this is likely a read error. It is unclear where the CDR3 begins or ends on the DNA, so no DNA is shown, and the CDR3 is as TCRdb lists it. The chain couples TRBV27 to TRBJ2-3; the table names TRBD2, a call not compared with the DNA. The CDR3 region is 18 residues in length, termini included. Germline V CDR1 and CDR2: MNHEY, SMNVEV (reference sequence). The CDR3 protein is CASSPGSVSGSPTDTQNL.

This clonotype was detected ten times or more. V is TRBV28 and J is TRBJ2-3, with 8 nucleotides matching TRBD2. The CDR3 is 16 amino acids. Germline assignment: CDR1 MDHEN and CDR2 SYDVKM. V was pared by 3 bases and J by 2 bases, with 7 bases of the junction left unmatched. The CDR3 loop is CASSLELAVDTDTQYF. CDR3 DNA: TGTGCCAGCAGTTTGGAACTAGCGGTAGACACAGATACGCAGTATTTT.

This clonotype was seen at least ten times. The J gene is TRBJ2-1, the V gene TRBV2; tentative D call: TRBD1 (5 bases). The V gene's germline CDR1 is SNHLY and CDR2 FYNNEI. Trimming removed 11 bases from V and 2 bases from J, with 13 bases in between. The CDR3 extends over 13 amino acids. CDR3 loop: CALKDTTYNEQFF. The CDR3 nucleotides are TGTGCCCTCAAGGACACCACCTACAATGAGCAGTTCTTC.

This clonotype was seen ten or more times. The chain carries TRBV6-5 and TRBJ2-7; 9 bases fit TRBD1. The CDR3 runs 16 residues. Germline-derived CDR1 and CDR2 are MNHEY and SVGAGI. V gave up 4 bases and J gave up 2 bases; unmatched junction bases: 9. DNA of the CDR3: TGTGCCAGCAGTTCGGACAGGGGTATATTCGCCTACGAGCAGTACTTC. It specifies CASSSDRGIFAYEQYF.

The J gene is TRBJ1-1, the V gene TRBV30; TRBD1 matches 9 bases. CDR1 is GTSNPN, CDR2 SVGIG, per germline (reference sequence). V was clipped by 5 bases and J by 10 bases; unmatched bases: 11. CDR3 length: 13 amino acids. The CDR3 DNA follows: TGTGCCTGGGGACAGGGGAGGTCGCCTGCAGCTTTCTTT. This translates into CAWGQGRSPAAFF.

This clonotype came up many times. V and J are TRBV20-1 and TRBJ2-7; D gene uncertain. The CDR3 has 14 amino acids. Trimming stripped 3 bases from V and 0 bases from J, with 12 bases between. Germline V gene lookup returns CDR1 DFQATT and CDR2 SNEGSKA (reference sequence). The CDR3 DNA sequence: TGCAGTGCTAGGTCCCCGGTTAGCTCCTACGAGCAGTACTTC. This sequence encodes CSARSPVSSYEQYF.

Details on this clonotype: This could be a read error, since a much larger clone is one nucleotide away. The chain joins TRBV7-2 to TRBJ2-5; TRBD2 matches at 9 bases. V dropped 5 bases and J dropped 9; count of bases not matched to a gene: 16. The CDR3 is 16 residues long. The germline V gene has CDR1 SGHTA and CDR2 FQGNSA. CDR3 loop: CASSLLAGGPSESQYF. CDR3 bases: TGTGCCAGCAGCCTCTTGGCGGGAGGGCCGTCTGAGTCCCAGTACTTC.

This clonotype was counted many times. J is TRBJ2-1 and V is TRBV7-9; the match to TRBD2 covers 8 bases. This CDR3 contains 15 residues. CDR1 and CDR2 (germline): SEHNR, FQNEAQ (reference sequence). The junction had 5 bases not matched to a gene; V was cut back by 5 bases and J by 2 bases. CDR3 coding DNA: TGTGCCAGCAGCCCAAGGACTAGCCCCTACAATGAGCAGTTCTTC. Translation gives CASSPRTSPYNEQFF.

This clonotype has a handful of counts. The chain recombines TRBV15 with TRBJ2-7; D not certain. Germline assignment: CDR1 LNHNV and CDR2 YYDKDF (reference sequence). The CDR3 consists of 14 residues. V was cut by 0 bases and J by 1 base, with 7 bases left in between. The CDR3 sequence: CATSRDRASYEQYF. Here the CDR3 DNA reads TGTGCCACCAGCAGAGATCGGGCTTCCTACGAGCAGTACTTC. Supplemented by reference TRBV15 and TRBJ2-7, the full variable domain reads DAMVIQNPRYQVTQFGKPVTLSCSQTLNHNVMYWYQQKSSQAPKLLFHYYDKDFNNEADTPDNFQSRRPNTSFCFLDIRSPGLGDTAMYLCATSRDRASYEQYFGPGTRLTVT.

This clonotype has just a few counts. This sequence may be a read error, since a much larger clone differs from it by one base. The chain combines TRBV25-1 with TRBJ2-3, with unresolved D. The V gene's germline CDR1 is MGHDK and CDR2 SYGVNS. The germline V and J ends were trimmed by 4 bases and 0 bases, with 14 bases remaining between them. The CDR3 consists of 16 residues. The DNA for the CDR3 is TGTGCCAGCAGTGGAGAAGCGAAGACTAGCACAGATACGCAGTATTTT. It encodes CASSGEAKTSTDTQYF.

With respect to this clonotype: A much larger clone differs from this one at a single base, so this may be a read error. The CDR3 DNA sequence: TGCAGCGTTGATGGGATAGTTGACGGTGAGACCCAGTACTTC. It codes for CSVDGIVDGETQYF. This sequence joins TRBV29-1 and TRBJ2-5; D remains unclear. V was trimmed by 3 bases and J by 5 bases, leaving 16 bases between them. The CDR3 runs 14 residues. The germline CDR1 and CDR2 sequences are SQVTM and ANQGSEA.

The table lists this clonotype with many counts. V usage is TRBV5-1 and J usage is TRBJ2-7; D gene ambiguous. CDR3 length: 12 residues. V dropped 2 bases and J dropped 3 bases, with 6 bases sitting between them. Germline V gene sequence: CDR1 SGHRS, CDR2 YFSETQ. The CDR3 spells CASSFNSYEQYF. For the CDR3, the DNA is TGCGCCAGCAGCTTCAACAGCTACGAGCAGTACTTC.

This clonotype was picked up many times. This chain joins TRBV20-1 and TRBJ2-7; TRBD2 matches at 7 bases. The V segment lost 5 bases and the J segment 6 bases; nucleotides outside the gene matches: 13. Germline assignment: CDR1 DFQATT and CDR2 SNEGSKA (reference sequence). This CDR3 region has 14 residues. The CDR3 is CSAPLSGPGGEQYF. CDR3 DNA: TGCAGTGCTCCCCTTAGCGGGCCCGGGGGCGAGCAGTACTTC.

The chain couples TRBV20-1 to TRBJ2-2, with 10 bases matching TRBD2. The CDR3 totals 20 residues. Losses at the gene ends were 0 bases for V and 6 bases for J; bases not matched to a gene: 19. CDR1 and CDR2 (germline): DFQATT, SNEGSKA (reference sequence). CDR3 sequence (DNA): TGCAGTGCTAGAGATTGGGCGGCTAGCGGGAGACCTGGGCTAGCCGGGGAGCTGTTTTTT. Encoded protein: CSARDWAASGRPGLAGELFF.

This clonotype was observed many times. This chain links TRBV7-6 with TRBJ1-1; D gene uncertain. The germline V gene encodes CDR1 SGHVS and CDR2 FNYEAQ. This CDR3 is 15 amino acids long. The V and J ends lost 0 bases and 2 bases respectively, with 10 bases between them. The CDR3 DNA reads as TGTGCCAGCAGCTTAGCCCCGGAGCAAAACACTGAAGCTTTCTTT. This sequence encodes CASSLAPEQNTEAFF.

With respect to this clonotype: Since a much larger clone is just one base distant, this may be a read error. This chain joins TRBV19 and TRBJ2-2, with D possibly TRBD1 on 5 matching bases. There are 15 residues in the CDR3. Per germline, CDR1 LNHDA and CDR2 SQIVND (reference sequence). CDR3 bases: TGTGCCAATAGTATAGGGCAGGGTCTAGGCGGGGAGCTGTTTTTT. The encoded protein is CANSIGQGLGGELFF. The whole variable domain, remainder taken from reference TRBV19 and TRBJ2-2, is DGGITQSPKYLFRKEGQNVTLSCEQNLNHDAMYWYRQDPGQGLRLIYYSQIVNDFQKGDIAEGYSVSREKKESFPLTVTSAQKNPTAFYLCANSIGQGLGGELFFGEGSRLTVL.

This clonotype turned up a few times. This chain connects TRBV10-2 to TRBJ2-1; D remains unclear. CDR1 is WSHSY, CDR2 SAAADI, per germline. The V gene lost 3 bases and the J gene lost 5 bases, with 11 bases spanning the gap. CDR3 size: 14 residues. CDR3 DNA: TGCGCCAGCAGTGACCGGCTTAATAACAATGAGCAGTTCTTC. It specifies CASSDRLNNNEQFF.

This clonotype appeared many times. V is TRBV27 and J is TRBJ2-3; TRBD2 matches at 10 bases. V lost 6 bases and J lost 4; bases outside the gene matches: 4. The CDR3 loop spans 14 amino acids. Germline V CDR1 and CDR2: MNHEY, SMNVEV (reference sequence). The CDR3 spells CASSPAGGADTQYF. In nucleotides, the CDR3 is TGTGCCAGCAGCCCAGCGGGAGGGGCAGATACGCAGTATTTT.

This clonotype was detected many times. The chain is built from TRBV6-6 and TRBJ2-7, with 7 nucleotides matching TRBD1. Per germline, CDR1 MNHNY and CDR2 SVGAGI (reference sequence). Trimming cost V 0 bases and J 2 bases; bases outside gene matches: 1. There are 14 residues in the CDR3. CDR3 region: CASSYSDRAYEQYF. The CDR3 DNA follows: TGTGCCAGCAGTTACTCAGACAGGGCCTACGAGCAGTACTTC.

This clonotype was seen many times. This chain joins TRBV28 and TRBJ2-7; the D is unclear. The CDR3 length is 12 residues. Germline V gene data show CDR1 as MDHEN and CDR2 as SYDVKM. V lost 8 bases, J lost 0 bases, and 8 bases lay in between. CDR3 in DNA: TGTGCCAGCTGCGAGAGCTCCTACGAGCAGTACTTC. Protein sequence: CASCESSYEQYF.

Notes on this clonotype: One junction end does not reproduce the germline sequence, and a read error may be involved. V usage is TRBV7-6 and J usage is TRBJ2-7, with 7 nucleotides matching TRBD1. The CDR3 covers 13 residues. CDR1 and CDR2 from the germline V gene are SGHVS and FNYEAQ. The CDR3 reads CASSLGQGYERYF. In DNA, the CDR3 is TGTGCCAGCAGCTTAGGACAGGGCTACGAGCGGTACTTC.

For this clonotype: A much larger clone is a single base away; this may be a read error. V gene TRBV28 combines with J gene TRBJ2-1; 9 nucleotides line up with TRBD1. The CDR3 runs to 15 residues. The trim removed 5 bases at V and 8 bases at J, leaving 10 bases unmatched. Looked up from germline, CDR1 is MDHEN and CDR2 is SYDVKM. The CDR3 reads CASSAGTGRWDEQFF. The CDR3 nucleotides are TGTGCCAGCAGTGCCGGGACAGGGCGCTGGGATGAGCAGTTCTTC.

This clonotype was seen many times. The J gene is TRBJ1-5, the V gene TRBV6-6, with D perhaps matching TRBD1 (5 bases). The CDR3 sequence is 18 residues long. From germline, CDR1 is MNHNY and CDR2 SVGAGI (reference sequence). V lost 3 bases and J 0 bases, leaving 18 bases between the germline ends. The CDR3 is CASSYRDSGRGSNQPQHF. CDR3 in DNA: TGTGCCAGCAGTTATCGTGACAGCGGGAGGGGTAGCAATCAGCCCCAGCATTTT.

The chain links TRBV7-6 to TRBJ2-7, with D tentatively TRBD2 (7 bases). The CDR3 totals 14 residues. Trimming shortened V by 3 bases and J by 5 bases, and 14 bases separated the two germline ends. Per the germline V gene, CDR1 is SGHVS and CDR2 is FNYEAQ. CDR3 sequence reads: CASSFGGRHHEQYF. CDR3 sequence (DNA): TGTGCCAGCAGCTTCGGGGGGCGGCACCACGAGCAGTACTTC.

The sample holds many counts of this clonotype. The chain recombines TRBV5-4 with TRBJ2-1; D unresolved. Germline CDR1 is SGHNT and CDR2 is YYREEE (reference sequence). This CDR3 is built from 15 residues. V lost 0 bases and J 0 bases, leaving 7 bases between the germline ends. The CDR3: CASSLGLSSYNEQFF. DNA for the CDR3: TGTGCCAGCAGCTTGGGACTTAGCTCCTACAATGAGCAGTTCTTC.

The J gene is TRBJ2-1, the V gene TRBV13, with D perhaps TRBD1 or TRBD2 (5 bases each). CDR3 size: 15 residues. Trimming pared 5 bases from V and 4 bases from J, leaving 15 bases between. Germline lookup yields CDR1 PRHDT and CDR2 FYEKMQ (reference sequence). CDR3 loop: CASSPLARVYNEQFF. CDR3 DNA: TGTGCCAGCAGCCCCCTAGCCAGGGTTTACAATGAGCAGTTCTTC.

This clonotype was picked up many times. This chain joins TRBV7-9 and TRBJ2-7; 8 bases fit TRBD2. Germline V gene data show CDR1 as SEHNR and CDR2 as FQNEAQ (reference sequence). V shed 6 bases, J shed 3 bases, and the junction held 10 bases outside the gene matches. The CDR3 is 15 residues long. In nucleotides, the CDR3 is TGTGCCAGCAGTCCGACAGGAGCGGGAGACTACGAGCAGTACTTC. Translated: CASSPTGAGDYEQYF.

This chain joins TRBV11-2 and TRBJ2-4; either TRBD1 or TRBD2 may supply D (5 bases each). The CDR3 extends over 14 amino acids. Per germline, CDR1 SGHAT and CDR2 FQNNGV. V was cut by 5 bases and J by 3 bases, with 11 bases left in between. The DNA of the CDR3 is TGTGCCAGCAGCCCGGGACCGCTCAAAAACATTCAGTACTTC. This codes for CASSPGPLKNIQYF.